The following is a T cell receptor beta chain sequence with its context. Its antigen is unknown. This sample is part of a study of CXCR3-negative and CXCR3-positive naive CD8 T cells. Study-wide results and limits: Diversity proved comparably high across both naive subsets and much lower in memory CD8+ cells. CXCR3 expression partially decreased after cryopreservation; most assays used fresh PBMCs. Naive cells that were CXCR3-positive had more hydrophobic TRB CDR3s (compared with CXCR3-negative naive cells).

The CDR3 has 14 residues. Germline CDR1 reads SEHNR; CDR2 reads FQNEAQ (reference sequence). Through 5' RACE with UMI labels, the TRB cDNA libraries were prepared. Each CDR3 protein gets one entry in TCRdb, which reprocessed the 5' RACE reads and gives no DNA. Listed are some 47,000 distinct CDR3 sequences; around 0.6% falls within the top ten. Triplicate sorting captured some 290,000 cells each from every CD8+ T cell subset. This sequence joins TRBV7-9 and TRBJ1-1. The source is a human donor in good health. Some clones in this sample may be carry-over from other donors' samples. The specimen sequenced was naive CXCR3+ CD8+ T cells from blood. Subset reported: CD45RO-CCR7+CD27+CD95- naive CD8+ T cells expressing CXCR3 (TNR3+). The CDR3 protein is CASSANSMNNEAFF.